This paragraph reports one T cell receptor beta chain. No antigen is known for it. These data originate in a study of beta chain features in type 1 diabetes. Study overall: Examined across all samples were about 110 million sorted cells.

Every isolated RNA sample was fully reverse transcribed, so sequencing captured expressed TCRB transcripts. Sequencing used immunoSEQ multiplex PCR; TCRdb keeps in-frame clones, though not all of them. The sample contains about 400,000 clones, 10% to 15% of which appear only once. Study-level results: There was a moderate but significant shortening of TCRB CDR3s in all four CD4+ subsets of Type 1 diabetes patients. Within patients, naive, central memory and Treg TCRB repertoires seemed more similar than within healthy donors.

V lost 5 bases, J lost 4 bases, and 7 bases stayed unmatched. The germline gives CDR1 SEHNR, CDR2 FQNEAQ (reference sequence). The CDR3 consists of 14 residues. The sample was naive CD4+ T cells from blood. This TCR was recovered from a woman younger than 30 with type 1 diabetes. The chain recombines TRBV7-9 with TRBJ2-5; 7 bases fit TRBD1. CDR3: CASSARGPVETQYF. CDR3 bases: TGTGCCAGCAGCGCGAGGGGGCCGGTAGAGACCCAGTACTTC.